The present T cell receptor beta chain was sequenced within a study of early T cells in non-severe SARS-CoV-2 infection. Study at large: Bulk RNA taken from unsorted whole blood was sequenced, leaving chains unpaired.

Individual cDNA molecules received unique molecular identifiers. MiXCR, applied by TCRdb to the 5' RACE reads, yields one record per CDR3 protein. The sample includes more than 65,000 distinct CDR3 sequences, around 13% of them seen just once. The table lists this clonotype with many counts. The V end lost 7 bases, the J end lost 0 bases, and 10 bases lay between the germline ends. The CDR3 covers 13 residues. CDR1 and CDR2 (germline): SEHNR, FQNEAQ (reference sequence). The chain uses TRBV7-9 and TRBJ2-7, with D perhaps matching TRBD2 (6 bases). The sequenced sample consisted of whole blood. The receptor's source is an adult who was a healthcare worker with PCR-confirmed SARS-CoV-2 infection or an uninfected control (not recorded which). The CDR3 DNA is TGTGCCAGCACCCGGGGGAGCTCCTACGAGCAGTACTTC. Its protein is CASTRGSSYEQYF.